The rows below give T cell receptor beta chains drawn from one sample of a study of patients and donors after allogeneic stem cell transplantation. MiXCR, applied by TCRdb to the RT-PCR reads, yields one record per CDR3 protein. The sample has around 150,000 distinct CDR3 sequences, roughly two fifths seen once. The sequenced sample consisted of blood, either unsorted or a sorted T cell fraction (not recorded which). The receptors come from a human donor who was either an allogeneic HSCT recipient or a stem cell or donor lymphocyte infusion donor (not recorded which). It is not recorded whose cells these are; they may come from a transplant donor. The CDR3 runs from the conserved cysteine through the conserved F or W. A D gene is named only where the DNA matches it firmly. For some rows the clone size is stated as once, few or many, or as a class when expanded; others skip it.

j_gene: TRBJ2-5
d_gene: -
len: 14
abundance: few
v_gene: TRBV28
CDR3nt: TGTGCCAGCAGTACCCGGGACGTATCGGAGACCCAGTACTTC
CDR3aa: CASSTRDVSETQYF

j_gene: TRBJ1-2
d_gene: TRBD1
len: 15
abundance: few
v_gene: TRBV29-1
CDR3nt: TGCAGCGTTGAATGGGCTCAGGGGGATGACTATGGCTACACCTTC
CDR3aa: CSVEWAQGDDYGYTF

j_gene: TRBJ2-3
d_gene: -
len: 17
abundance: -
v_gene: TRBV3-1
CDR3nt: TGTGCCAGCAGCCAAGAATCCTGGCAGGGTCGTGTGGATACGCAGTATTTT
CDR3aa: CASSQESWQGRVDTQYF

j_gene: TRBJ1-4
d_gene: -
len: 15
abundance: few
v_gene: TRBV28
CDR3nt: TGTGCCAGCAGTTTTCTAGGGGAGGGTTACGAAAAACTGTTTTTT
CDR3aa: CASSFLGEGYEKLFF

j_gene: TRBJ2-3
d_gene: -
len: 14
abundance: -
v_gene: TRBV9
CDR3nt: TGTGCCAGCAGCGTTGGGGGGTCGACAGATACGCAGTATTTT
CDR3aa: CASSVGGSTDTQYF

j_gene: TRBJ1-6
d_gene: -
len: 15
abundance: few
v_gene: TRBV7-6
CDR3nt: TGTGCCAGCAGCTTAGGGGGACATGAGAATTCACCCCTCCACTTT
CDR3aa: CASSLGGHENSPLHF

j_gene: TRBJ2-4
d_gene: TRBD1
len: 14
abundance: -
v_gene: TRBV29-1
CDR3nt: TGCAGCGTTGAGACAGGGGACGTAAGTTACATTCAGTACTTC
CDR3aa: CSVETGDVSYIQYF

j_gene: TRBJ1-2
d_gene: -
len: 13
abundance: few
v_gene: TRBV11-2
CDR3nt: TGTGCCAGCAGCTTAGTCGCAGGGTATGGCTACACCTTC
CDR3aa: CASSLVAGYGYTF

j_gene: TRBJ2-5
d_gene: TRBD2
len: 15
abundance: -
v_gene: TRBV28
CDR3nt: TGTGCCAGCAGACTAGCGGGGGGGGACCAAGAGACCCAGTACTTC
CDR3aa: CASRLAGGDQETQYF

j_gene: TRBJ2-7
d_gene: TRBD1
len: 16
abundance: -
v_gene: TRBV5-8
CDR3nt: TGTGCCAGCTCCCCACCCCCGGGACAGGGGGCGTACGAGCAGTACTTC
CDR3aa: CASSPPPGQGAYEQYF

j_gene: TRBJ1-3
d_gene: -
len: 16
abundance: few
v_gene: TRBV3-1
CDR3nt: TGTGCCAGCAGCAGCGTACAGGGAGGAGCGGGAAACACCATATATTTT
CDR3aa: CASSSVQGGAGNTIYF

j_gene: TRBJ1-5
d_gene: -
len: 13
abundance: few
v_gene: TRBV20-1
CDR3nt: TGCAGTGCCCCGCCCGGGGGCTATCAGCCCCAGCATTTT
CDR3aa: CSAPPGGYQPQHF

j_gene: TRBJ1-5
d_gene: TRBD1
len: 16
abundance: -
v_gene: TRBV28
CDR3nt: TGTGCCAGCAGTTTATTAGGACAGGGGCCTAATCAGCCCCAGCATTTT
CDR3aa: CASSLLGQGPNQPQHF

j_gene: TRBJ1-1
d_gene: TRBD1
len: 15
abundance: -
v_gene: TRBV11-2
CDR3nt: TGTGCCAGCAGCGCCGGGACAGACCTGAACACTGAAGCTTTCTTT
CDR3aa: CASSAGTDLNTEAFF

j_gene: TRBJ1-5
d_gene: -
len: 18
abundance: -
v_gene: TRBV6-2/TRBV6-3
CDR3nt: TGTGCCAGCAGTGGGTCGGGGGTGATCGGTATGGGCAATCAGCCCCAGCATTTT
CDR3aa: CASSGSGVIGMGNQPQHF

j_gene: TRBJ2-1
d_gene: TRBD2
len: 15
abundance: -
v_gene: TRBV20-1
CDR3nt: TGCAGTGCTAGTGGCAGCGGGGGGGCCTACAATGAGCAGTTCTTC
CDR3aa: CSASGSGGAYNEQFF

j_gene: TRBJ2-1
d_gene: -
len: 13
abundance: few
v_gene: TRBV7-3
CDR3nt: TGTGCCAGCAGGTCAGGAGGGGCCAATGAGCAGTTCTTC
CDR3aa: CASRSGGANEQFF

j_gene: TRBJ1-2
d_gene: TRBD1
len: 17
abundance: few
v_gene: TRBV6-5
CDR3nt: TGTGCCAGCAGATTAACGGGACAGGGGCTGAATAACTATGGCTACACCTTC
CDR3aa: CASRLTGQGLNNYGYTF

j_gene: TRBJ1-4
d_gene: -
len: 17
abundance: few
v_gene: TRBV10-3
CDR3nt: TGTGCCATCAGTGACCGAAATTTCGTAGGGTCTAATGAAAAACTGTTTTTT
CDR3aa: CAISDRNFVGSNEKLFF

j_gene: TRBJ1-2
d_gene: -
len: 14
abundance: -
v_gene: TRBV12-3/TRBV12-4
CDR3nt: TGTGCCAGCAACTGGGGGGGCGGTATCTATGGCTACACCTTC
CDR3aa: CASNWGGGIYGYTF

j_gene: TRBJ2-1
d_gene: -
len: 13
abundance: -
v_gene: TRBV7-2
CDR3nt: TGTGCCAGCAGCTTATCTACCCACAATGAGCAGTTCTTC
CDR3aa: CASSLSTHNEQFF

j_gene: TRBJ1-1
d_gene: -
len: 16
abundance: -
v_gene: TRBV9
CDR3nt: TGTGCCAGCAGCGTAGTGTCAGGGCAAGGTAACACTGAAGCTTTCTTT
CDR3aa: CASSVVSGQGNTEAFF

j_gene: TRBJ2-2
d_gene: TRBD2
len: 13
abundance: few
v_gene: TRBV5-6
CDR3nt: TGTGCCAGCAGCAGGGACTATTCCGGGGAGCTGTTTTTT
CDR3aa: CASSRDYSGELFF

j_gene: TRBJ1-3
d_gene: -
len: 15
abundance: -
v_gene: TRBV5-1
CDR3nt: TGCGCCAGCAGCTTGGCGGACGTCTCTGGAAACACCATATATTTT
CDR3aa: CASSLADVSGNTIYF

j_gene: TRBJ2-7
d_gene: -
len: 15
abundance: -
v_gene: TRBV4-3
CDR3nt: TGCGCCAGCAGCCAAGCAAGCGATTCAACGTACGAGCAGTACTTC
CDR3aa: CASSQASDSTYEQYF

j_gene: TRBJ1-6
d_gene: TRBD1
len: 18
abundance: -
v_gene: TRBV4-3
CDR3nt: TGCGCCAGCAGCCAAGGGATGACAGGGGTCTCCTATAATTCACCCCTCCACTTT
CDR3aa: CASSQGMTGVSYNSPLHF

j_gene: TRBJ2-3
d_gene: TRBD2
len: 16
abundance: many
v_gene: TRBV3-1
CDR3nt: TGTGCCAGCAGCTCCCCCCTAGCGGGGGACACAGATACGCAGTATTTT
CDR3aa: CASSSPLAGDTDTQYF

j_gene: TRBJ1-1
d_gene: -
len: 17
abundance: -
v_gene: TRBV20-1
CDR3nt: TGCAGTGCTAGCTTTTTAAGGGGATCGTGGGGGAACACTGAAGCTTTCTTT
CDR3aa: CSASFLRGSWGNTEAFF

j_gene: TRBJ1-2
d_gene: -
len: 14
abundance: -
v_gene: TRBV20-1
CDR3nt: TGCAGTGCTAGAGATATAAGAAGGAACTATGGCTACACCTTC
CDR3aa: CSARDIRRNYGYTF

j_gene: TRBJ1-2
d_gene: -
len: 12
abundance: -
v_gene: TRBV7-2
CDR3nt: TGTGCCAGCAGCCCTTGGGGTTACGGCTACACCTTC
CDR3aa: CASSPWGYGYTF

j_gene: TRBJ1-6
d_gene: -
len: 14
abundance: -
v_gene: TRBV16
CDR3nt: TGTGCCAGCAGCCATGGCAGGGATAATTCACCCCTCCACTTT
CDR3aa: CASSHGRDNSPLHF

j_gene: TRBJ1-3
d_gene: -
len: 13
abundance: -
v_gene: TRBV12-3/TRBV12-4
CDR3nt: TGTGCCAGCAATACCCCACCTGGAAACACCATATATTTT
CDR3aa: CASNTPPGNTIYF

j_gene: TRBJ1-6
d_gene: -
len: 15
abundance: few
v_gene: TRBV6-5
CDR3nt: TGTGCCAGCAGTTACGGGGGCTGGCGGGGTTCACCCCTCCACTTT
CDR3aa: CASSYGGWRGSPLHF

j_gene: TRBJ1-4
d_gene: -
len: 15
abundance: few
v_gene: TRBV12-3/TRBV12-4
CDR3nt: TGTGCCAGCAGTTTAGGTTTGGGGGTTGGGAAAAAACTGTTTTTT
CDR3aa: CASSLGLGVGKKLFF

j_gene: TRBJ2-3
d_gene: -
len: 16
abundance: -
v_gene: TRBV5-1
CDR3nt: TGCGCCAGCAGCTGGCTTGGGAACGTCGGCACAGATACGCAGTATTTT
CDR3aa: CASSWLGNVGTDTQYF

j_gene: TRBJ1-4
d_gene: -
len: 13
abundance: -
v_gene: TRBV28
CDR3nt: TGTGCCAGCAGTCTTCCACTTAATGAAAAACTGTTTTTT
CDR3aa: CASSLPLNEKLFF

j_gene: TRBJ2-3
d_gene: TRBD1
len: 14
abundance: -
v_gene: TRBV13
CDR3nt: TGTGCCAGCAGCTTCGGGACAGCAACAGATACGCAGTATTTT
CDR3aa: CASSFGTATDTQYF

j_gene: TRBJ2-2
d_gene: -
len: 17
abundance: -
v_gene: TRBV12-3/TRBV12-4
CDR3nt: TGTGCCAGCAGTCAAACAGGGATCGGGTTGAACACCGGGGAGCTGTTTTTT
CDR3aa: CASSQTGIGLNTGELFF

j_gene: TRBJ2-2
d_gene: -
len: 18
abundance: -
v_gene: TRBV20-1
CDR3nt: TGCAGTGCTAGAGTTGACAGACCGGGATTTGTGAACACCGGGGAGCTGTTTTTT
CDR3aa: CSARVDRPGFVNTGELFF

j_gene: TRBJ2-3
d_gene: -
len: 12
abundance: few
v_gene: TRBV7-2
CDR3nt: TGTGCCAGCAGCTCATTGGGAGATACGCAGTATTTT
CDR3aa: CASSSLGDTQYF

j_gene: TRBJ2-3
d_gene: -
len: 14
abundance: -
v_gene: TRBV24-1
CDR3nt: TGTGCCACCAGTGACTTCCGGGCCACAGATACGCAGTATTTT
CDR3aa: CATSDFRATDTQYF

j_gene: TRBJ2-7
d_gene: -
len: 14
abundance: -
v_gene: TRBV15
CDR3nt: TGTGCCACCAGCAGAGTACGATTTACCTACGAGCAGTACTTC
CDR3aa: CATSRVRFTYEQYF

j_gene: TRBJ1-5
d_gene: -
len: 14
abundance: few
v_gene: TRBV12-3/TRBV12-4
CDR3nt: TGTGCCAGCAGTTTAGCGCCAGGGAATCAGCCCCAGCATTTT
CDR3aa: CASSLAPGNQPQHF

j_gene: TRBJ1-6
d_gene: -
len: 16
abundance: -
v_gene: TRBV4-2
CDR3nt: TGTGCCAGCAGCCAAACCGGGGCTTCGGGCTATTCACCCCTCCACTTT
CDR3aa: CASSQTGASGYSPLHF

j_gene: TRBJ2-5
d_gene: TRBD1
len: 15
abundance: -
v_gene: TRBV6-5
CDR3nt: TGTGCCAGCAGACCGCCTGGACAGGGCCGAGAGACCCAGTACTTC
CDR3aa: CASRPPGQGRETQYF

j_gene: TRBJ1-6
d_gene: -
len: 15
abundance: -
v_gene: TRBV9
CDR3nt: TGTGCCAGCAGCCCCGGGGGCTCCTATAATTCACCCCTCCACTTT
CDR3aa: CASSPGGSYNSPLHF

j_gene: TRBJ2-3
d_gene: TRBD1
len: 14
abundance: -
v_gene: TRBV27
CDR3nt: TGTGCCAGCAGTAGGGGGACAGCCACAGATACGCAGTATTTT
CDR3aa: CASSRGTATDTQYF

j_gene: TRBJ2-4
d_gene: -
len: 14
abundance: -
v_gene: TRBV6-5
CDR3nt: TGTGCCAGCAGTTACTCCCTAGCCAAAAACATTCAGTACTTC
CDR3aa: CASSYSLAKNIQYF

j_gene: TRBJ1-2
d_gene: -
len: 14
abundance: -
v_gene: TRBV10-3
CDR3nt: TGTGCCATCAGTGAGTCGGGTCCCTGGAGTGGCTACACCTTC
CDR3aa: CAISESGPWSGYTF

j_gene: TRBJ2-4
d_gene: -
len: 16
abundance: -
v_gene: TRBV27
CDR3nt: TGTGCCAGCAGTTTCAATGTTTGGCTAGCCAAAAACATTCAGTACTTC
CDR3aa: CASSFNVWLAKNIQYF

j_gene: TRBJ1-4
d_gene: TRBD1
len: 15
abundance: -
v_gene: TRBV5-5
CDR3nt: TGTGCCAGCAGTCAACCGGGACAGGGATATGAAAAACTGTTTTTT
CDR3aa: CASSQPGQGYEKLFF

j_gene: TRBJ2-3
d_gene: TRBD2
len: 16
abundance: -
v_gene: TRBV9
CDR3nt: TGTGCCAGCAGCGCCACCGTAGCGGGGGGGATTGATACGCAGTATTTT
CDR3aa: CASSATVAGGIDTQYF

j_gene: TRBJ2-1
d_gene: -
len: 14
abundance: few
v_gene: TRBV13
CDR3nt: TGTGCCAGCAGCTTGTCGGCCGCCTACAATGAGCAGTTCTTC
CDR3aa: CASSLSAAYNEQFF

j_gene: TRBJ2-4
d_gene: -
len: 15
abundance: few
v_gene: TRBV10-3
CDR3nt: TGTGCCATCAGTGAAGGTCAGGGGCTGGAGGACATTCAGTACTTC
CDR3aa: CAISEGQGLEDIQYF

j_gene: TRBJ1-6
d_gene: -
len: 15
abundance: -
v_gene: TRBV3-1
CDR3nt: TGTGCCAGCAGCCAAGAGACAGGCTATAATTCACCCCTCCACTTT
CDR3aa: CASSQETGYNSPLHF

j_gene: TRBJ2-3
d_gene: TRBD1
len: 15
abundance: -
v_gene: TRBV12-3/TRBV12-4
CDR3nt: TGTGCCAGCAGTTTCCAACAGGGGGCCGGAGATACGCAGTATTTT
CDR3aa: CASSFQQGAGDTQYF